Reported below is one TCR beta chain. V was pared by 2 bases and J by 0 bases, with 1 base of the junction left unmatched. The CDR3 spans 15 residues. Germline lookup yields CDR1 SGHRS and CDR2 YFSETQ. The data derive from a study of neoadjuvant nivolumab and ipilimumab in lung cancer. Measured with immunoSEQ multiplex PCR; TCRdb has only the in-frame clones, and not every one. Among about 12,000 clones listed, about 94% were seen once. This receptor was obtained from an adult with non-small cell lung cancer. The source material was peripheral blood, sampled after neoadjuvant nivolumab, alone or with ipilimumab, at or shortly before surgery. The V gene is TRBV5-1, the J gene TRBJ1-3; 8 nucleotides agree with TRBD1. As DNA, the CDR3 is TGCGCCAGCAGCTTAACAGGGGGCTCTGGAAACACCATATATTTT. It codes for CASSLTGGSGNTIYF.